This paragraph covers one TCR beta chain sequence. Antigen unknown. The V gene's germline CDR1 is GTSNPN and CDR2 SVGIG (reference sequence). V gave up 3 bases and J gave up 10 bases, with 15 bases separating them. CDR3 length equals 12 residues. This sample was taken from a study of T cell responses to AZD1222 COVID-19 vaccine. Libraries were prepared by immunoSEQ multiplex PCR; TCRdb keeps only in-frame clonotypes and omits some of them. This sample has about 92,000 clones, with about 86% found just once. Study-level findings and limits: Spike-spanning, vaccine-associated CD4 TCRs were dominant at 160-218 and 743-854. Rises in breadth and depth of Spike-specific TCRs came after two AZD1222 doses. Baseline testing showed seropositivity in only six or seven AZD1222 recipients. White British donors predominated, females outnumbered males, and clonal diversity was possibly underestimated.

The gene calls are TRBV30 and TRBJ1-1; D uncertain. The sequencing here drew on peripheral blood, taken on day 0 of MenACWY control vaccination. The receptor was isolated from an adult in good health. The CDR3 sequence is CAWRHDRLGAFF. The CDR3 DNA reads TGTGCCTGGAGGCACGATCGCTTGGGAGCTTTCTTT.